This T cell receptor beta chain derives from a study of T cell responses to AZD1222 COVID-19 vaccine. The study's findings and limits: Spike-specific TCR breadth and depth grew following two AZD1222 doses. Among spike-specific TCRs, nearly half reportedly target unmutated variant regions. Females outnumbered males among donors, who were mostly white British; clonal diversity was possibly underestimated.

The protocol was immunoSEQ multiplex PCR, while the TCRdb copy is restricted to in-frame clones and leaves out a portion. The sample includes approximately 100,000 clones, roughly nine tenths seen only once; the top ten take approximately 4.5%. This CDR3 region has 14 residues. The V gene's germline CDR1 is SGHTA and CDR2 FQGTGA. Trimming stripped 2 bases from V and 1 base from J, with 8 bases between. A word on this clone: What it binds is not known.

V is TRBV7-3 and J is TRBJ1-1; D is possibly TRBD1 (6 bases). The receptor was derived from an adult in good health. Sequencing used peripheral blood, obtained on day 0 of AZD1222 vaccination. In DNA form, the CDR3 reads TGTGCCAGCAGCTTATCGGGGGCGAACACTGAAGCTTTCTTT. Translation: CASSLSGANTEAFF.